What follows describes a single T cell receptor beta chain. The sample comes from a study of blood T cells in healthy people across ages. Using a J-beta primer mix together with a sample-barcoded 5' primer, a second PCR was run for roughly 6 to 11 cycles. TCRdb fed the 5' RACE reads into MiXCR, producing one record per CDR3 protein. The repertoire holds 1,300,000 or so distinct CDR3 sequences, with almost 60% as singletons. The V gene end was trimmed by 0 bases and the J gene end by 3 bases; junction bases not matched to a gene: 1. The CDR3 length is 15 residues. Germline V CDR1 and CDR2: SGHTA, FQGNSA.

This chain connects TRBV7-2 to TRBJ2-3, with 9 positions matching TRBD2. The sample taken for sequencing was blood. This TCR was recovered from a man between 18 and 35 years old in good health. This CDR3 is CASSLASGRTDTQYF. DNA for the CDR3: TGTGCCAGCAGCTTAGCTAGCGGGAGAACAGATACGCAGTATTTT. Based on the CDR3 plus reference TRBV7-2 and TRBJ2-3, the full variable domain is GAGVSQSPSNKVTEKGKDVELRCDPISGHTALYWYRQSLGQGLEFLIYFQGNSAPDKSGLPSDRFSAERTGGSVSTLTIQRTQQEDSAVYLCASSLASGRTDTQYFGPGTRLTVL.